The clone carrying this TCR beta chain has just a few counts. Its antigen is not known. The CDR3 spans 15 residues. V trimming: 1 base; J trimming: 2 bases; junction bases outside the gene matches: 3. From germline, CDR1 is LGHNA and CDR2 YSLEER. The sample originates from a study of T-cell memory formation after mild COVID-19. Whole-study findings and limits: Shrinking CD4+ clones were chiefly CM and EM; CD8+ ones were chiefly EMRA. Some SARS-CoV-2-responding clones were already detected in memory before infection. Day 37-peaking second-wave clones had unconfirmed SARS-CoV-2 specificity.

It was 5'RACE with constant-segment primers that produced the TCR alpha and TCR beta cDNA libraries, which carried sample barcodes and UMIs. TCRdb re-called the 5' RACE reads with MiXCR, one entry per CDR3 protein. This sample has hundreds of thousands of distinct CDR3 sequences, with approximately 20% found just once. Sequences were obtained from PBMCs or a T cell subset sorted from them (not recorded which). The V and J genes are TRBV4-3 and TRBJ2-3; TRBD2 agrees at 7 bases. The sequence was collected from an adult woman who had mild COVID-19 (a few samples of this study predate the infection). Cell type and time point are not known. The CDR3 region is CASSQVGGTTDTQYF. The DNA for the CDR3 is TGCGCCAGCAGCCAAGTCGGGGGGACCACAGATACGCAGTATTTT.